This TCR beta chain came from a study of human T cells and chemical hapten exposure. At the level of the study: A patient group, mainly female, showed alopecia areata, totalis or universalis.

One entry per CDR3 protein, called by TCRdb with MiXCR from the RACE reads. The table shows 80,000 to 100,000 distinct CDR3 sequences, with approximately 13% occurring only once. V dropped 5 bases and J dropped 7 bases, with 11 bases sitting between them. Per germline, CDR1 MNHEY and CDR2 SMNVEV (reference sequence). This CDR3 has 13 residues. The time point denotes: patch test 1, 2 weeks after DPC sensitization. Specified treatment: therapeutic diphenylcyclopropenone sensitization with weekly scalp DPC. Sequencing was performed on whole blood, taken in connection with sensitization to the hapten diphenylcyclopropenone (DPC). The chain has TRBV27 and TRBJ2-2; maybe TRBD1 (6 bases). The receptor was isolated from a woman between 40 and 50 years old with alopecia areata. Some clones in this sample may be carry-over from other donors' samples. CDR3 sequence (DNA): TGTGCCAGCAGTAGAGGGGGTGGCGGGGAGCTGTTTTTT. Its protein product is CASSRGGGGELFF.